The source of this TCR beta chain is a study of blood T cell repertoires in COVID-19. Study-level background: The origin of the acute and convalescent COVID-19 samples was the United States, Italy and Spain. T cells, B-cell-depleted T cells, or PBMCs provided the cDNA or gDNA that served as material.

V was pared by 6 bases and J by 1 base, with 15 bases between. Looked up from germline, CDR1 is MNHEY and CDR2 is SVGAGI. The CDR3 is 15 residues long. During active infection, Seattle patients enrolled and were then monitored through disease. TCRdb keeps only in-frame clones here, not all; method: immunoSEQ multiplex PCR. The sample shows some 220,000 clones, approximately 85% of them seen only once. The source is a woman in her 70s with COVID-19, enrolled during active disease. V usage is TRBV6-5 and J usage is TRBJ1-1, with D maybe TRBD1 (6 bases). Sequences were obtained from peripheral blood. The CDR3 coding sequence is TGTGCCAGCAGCGCGACGGACAGAAAGAACACTGAAGCTTTCTTT. This codes for CASSATDRKNTEAFF.